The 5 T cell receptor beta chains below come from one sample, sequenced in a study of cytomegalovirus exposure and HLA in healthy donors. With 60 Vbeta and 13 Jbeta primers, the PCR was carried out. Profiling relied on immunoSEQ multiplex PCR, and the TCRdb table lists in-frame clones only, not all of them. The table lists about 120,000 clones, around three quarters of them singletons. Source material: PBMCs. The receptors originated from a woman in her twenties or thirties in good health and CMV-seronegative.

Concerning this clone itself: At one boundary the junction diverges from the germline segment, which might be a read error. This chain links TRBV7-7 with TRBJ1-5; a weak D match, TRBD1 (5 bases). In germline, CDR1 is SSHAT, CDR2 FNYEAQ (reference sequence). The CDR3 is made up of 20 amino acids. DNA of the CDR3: TGTGCTAGCAGCTCTAATATGGGGGACTTAAACAGGAATAGCAATCAGCCCCAGCATTTT. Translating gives CASSSNMGDLNRNSNQPQHF.

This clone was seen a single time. CDR3 coding DNA: TGTGCCAGCAGCCAAGTTTCTACCTACAATGAGCAGTTCTTC. Protein: CASSQVSTYNEQFF. V and J are TRBV14 and TRBJ2-1; unclear D gene. Trimming took 1 base from V and 2 from J, leaving 6 bases between them. The CDR3 runs 14 residues. The germline gives CDR1 SGHDN, CDR2 FVKESK.

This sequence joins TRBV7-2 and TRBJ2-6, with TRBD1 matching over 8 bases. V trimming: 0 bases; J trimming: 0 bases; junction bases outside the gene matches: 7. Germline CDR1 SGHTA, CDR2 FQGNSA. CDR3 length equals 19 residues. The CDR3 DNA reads TGTGCCAGCAGCTTAGCCCCGGGACAGGCCCCCTCTGGGGCCAACGTCCTGACTTTC. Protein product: CASSLAPGQAPSGANVLTF.

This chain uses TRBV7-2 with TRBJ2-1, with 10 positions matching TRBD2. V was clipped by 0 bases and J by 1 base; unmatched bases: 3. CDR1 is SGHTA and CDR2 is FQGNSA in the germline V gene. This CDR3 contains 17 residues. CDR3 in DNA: TGTGCCAGCAGCTTAGCGACTAGCGGGCGATCCTACAATGAGCAGTTCTTC. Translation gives CASSLATSGRSYNEQFF. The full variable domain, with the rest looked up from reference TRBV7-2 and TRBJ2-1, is GAGVSQSPSNKVTEKGKDVELRCDPISGHTALYWYRQSLGQGLEFLIYFQGNSAPDKSGLPSDRFSAERTGGSVSTLTIQRTQQEDSAVYLCASSLATSGRSYNEQFFGPGTRLTVL.

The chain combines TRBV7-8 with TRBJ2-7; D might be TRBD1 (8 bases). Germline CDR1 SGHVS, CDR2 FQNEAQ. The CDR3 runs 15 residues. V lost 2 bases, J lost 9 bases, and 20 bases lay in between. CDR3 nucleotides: TGTGCCAGCAGCTTATCGGACAGGGCTAGCGGACTGCAGTACTTC. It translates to CASSLSDRASGLQYF.